The T cell receptor (beta chain) under discussion was sequenced for a study of identifying expanded T cells in peripheral blood (dated by TCRdb to between 2017 and 2020). A note on the overall study: Four technical replicates, made by sequencing separate aliquots from the same pool of genomic DNA, were compared pairwise. Broad study findings and their caveats: It was expected by the authors that biological variance in healthy repertoires might increase further over much longer intervals, such as months to years. Between technical replicates the binomial model flagged approximately 1.1 differentially abundant clones, whereas over about two weeks the binomial model flagged about 15 and over approximately 4 weeks 19 to 20. In all healthy donors, the variance in clone template counts between samples taken roughly 14 days apart rose significantly as total template count increased. The beta-binomial model significantly reduced the number of clones called differentially abundant and the false-positive rate across all healthy-donor time intervals.

The immunoSEQ Assay, which uses bias-controlled multiplex PCR amplification of genomic DNA, was used to profile TCRbeta CDR3 regions. In the paper's pipeline: The absolute abundance of each unique TCRbeta CDR3 region was quantified after sequences were collapsed and filtered. Two models were used to test differential abundance: a binomial model (Fisher-equivalent) and a beta-binomial model that adds time-dependent variance fitted from healthy donors. Clones with fewer than 5 combined templates were excluded, and clones with Benjamini-Hochberg FDR below 0.01 were called differentially abundant. In the beta-binomial model, variance was expressed as a function of the total template count across the two samples, in the form v = (b*log(k)+a)^2. The table comes from immuneACCESS by way of TCRdb, which keeps in-frame sequences with V and J called. Part of the clones is missing from these tables; in studies checked, under half for an unresolved V gene and the rest for unknown reasons. The V and J calls and clone size were taken over from that table, and D and trimming were inferred from the DNA. In this sample the table shows about 120,000 clones, about 80% of which occur a single time. Roughly 3.3% of the sample goes to the ten largest clones.

No immune events, such as infections, were documented for the healthy donors during the collection period. Time-dependent variance in a beta-binomial model of T-cell clone differential abundance was calibrated using healthy-donor blood repertoires as a training cohort. There were some ten healthy donors in the training cohort, of whom 3 were female and 7 were male. An age range of about 29 to 65 years, with an average of about 45 years, was recorded for the donors. Obtained from a commercial supplier, whole blood was collected from each healthy donor at three time points set around two weeks apart. For immunosequencing, genomic DNA was extracted from whole blood that had not been sorted. Notes on this clone: Its cognate antigen has yet to be identified. No base quality values were provided; no much bigger clone lies one nucleotide off.

The germline V gene supplies CDR1 MNHNS and CDR2 SASEGT. At the junction V is shortened by 5 bases and J by 4 bases; bases outside the gene matches: 10. The CDR3, cysteine through phenylalanine, is 15 amino acids long. The retained sequence is limited to the CDR3, 45 bases, with the frame set at the first base. This sequence originates from a person aged 18 to 75 in good health. This chain is built from TRBV6-1 and TRBJ1-1; 7 bases in the middle match TRBD1. The sample comprised blood. The DNA sequence is TGTGCCAGCAGTCCCAGGGGGGAGTCTGTCACTGAAGCTTTCTTT. This gives the protein CASSPRGESVTEAFF.